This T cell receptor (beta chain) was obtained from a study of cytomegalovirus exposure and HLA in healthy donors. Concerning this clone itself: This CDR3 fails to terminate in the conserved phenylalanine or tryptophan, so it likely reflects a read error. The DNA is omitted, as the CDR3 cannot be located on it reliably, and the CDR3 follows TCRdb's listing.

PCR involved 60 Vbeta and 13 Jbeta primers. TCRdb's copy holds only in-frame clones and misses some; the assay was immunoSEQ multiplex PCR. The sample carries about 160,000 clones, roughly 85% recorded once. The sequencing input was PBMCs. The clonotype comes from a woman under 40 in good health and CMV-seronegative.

The chain's CDR3 is CASSLGQRKTFPVVSLL. The V call is TRBV12-1, the J call TRBJ1-1; TRBD1, the table's D call, was not compared with the DNA. TRBV12-1 is described as a pseudogene. Inclusive of both ends, the CDR3 amounts to 17 amino acids.